The present TCR beta chain was sequenced within a study of blood T cells in healthy people across ages. Study overall: Capture via template switching afforded approximately one barcoded beta molecule per two T cells.

General study points: Strongly correlated with naive T cell percentage was TCR beta diversity.

A second about 6 to 12 cycle PCR used barcoded and J-beta primers. Tagging of each cDNA molecule was performed by a template-switch adaptor with 12 random nucleotides. TCRdb passed the 5' RACE reads through MiXCR, listing each CDR3 protein once. The sample contains 1 million to 1.2 million distinct CDR3 sequences, 35% to 45% of which appear only once. This clonotype was observed a handful of times. Antigen unknown. Germline CDR1 DFQATT, CDR2 SNEGSKA (reference sequence). The V gene lost 6 bases and the J gene lost 7 bases, with 22 bases spanning the gap. The length of the CDR3 is 15 residues. V and J are TRBV20-1 and TRBJ2-1; tentatively, D is TRBD2 (7 bases). Sample: blood. The receptor comes from a man aged 18 to 29 in good health. CDR3 DNA sequence: TGCAGTGCCCATGTCTCGAGGGGGGGCCGGAATGAGCAGTTCTTC. Its protein is CSAHVSRGGRNEQFF.